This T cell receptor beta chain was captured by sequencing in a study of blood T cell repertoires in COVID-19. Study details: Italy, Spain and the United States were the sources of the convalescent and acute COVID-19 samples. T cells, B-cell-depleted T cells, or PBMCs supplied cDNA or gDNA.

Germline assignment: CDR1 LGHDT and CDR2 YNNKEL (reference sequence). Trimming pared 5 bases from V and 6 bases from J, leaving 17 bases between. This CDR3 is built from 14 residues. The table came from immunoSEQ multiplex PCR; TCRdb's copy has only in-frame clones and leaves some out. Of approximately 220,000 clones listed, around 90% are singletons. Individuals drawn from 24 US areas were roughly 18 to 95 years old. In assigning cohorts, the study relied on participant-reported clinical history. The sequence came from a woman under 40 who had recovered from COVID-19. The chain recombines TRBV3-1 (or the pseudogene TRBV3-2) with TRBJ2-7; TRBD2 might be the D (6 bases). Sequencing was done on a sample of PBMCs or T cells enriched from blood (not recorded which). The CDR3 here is CASSSPWGESEQYF. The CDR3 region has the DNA TGTGCCAGCAGCTCACCATGGGGGGAAAGCGAGCAGTACTTC.